This T cell receptor (beta chain) emerged from a study of T cell changes during pregnancy in multiple sclerosis. This clone was seen once. There are 12 residues in the CDR3. Germline-derived CDR1 and CDR2 are MNHNS and SASEGT. V gave up 10 bases and J gave up 2 bases; unmatched junction bases: 4. Clones were read by immunoSEQ multiplex PCR, and TCRdb kept only the in-frame ones, dropping some. There are about 87,000 clones in the sample; over 85% occur only once, and 1.3% to 1.5% lies in the top ten. The TCR was taken from a female donor in good health, enrolled as a control in a pregnancy study. The specimen was peripheral blood, collected in the third trimester of pregnancy. The chain uses TRBV6-1 and TRBJ2-7; TRBD1 aligns across 8 bases. In DNA form, the CDR3 reads TGTGCCATCTGGACAGGGCCCTACGAGCAGTACTTC. Its protein is CAIWTGPYEQYF.